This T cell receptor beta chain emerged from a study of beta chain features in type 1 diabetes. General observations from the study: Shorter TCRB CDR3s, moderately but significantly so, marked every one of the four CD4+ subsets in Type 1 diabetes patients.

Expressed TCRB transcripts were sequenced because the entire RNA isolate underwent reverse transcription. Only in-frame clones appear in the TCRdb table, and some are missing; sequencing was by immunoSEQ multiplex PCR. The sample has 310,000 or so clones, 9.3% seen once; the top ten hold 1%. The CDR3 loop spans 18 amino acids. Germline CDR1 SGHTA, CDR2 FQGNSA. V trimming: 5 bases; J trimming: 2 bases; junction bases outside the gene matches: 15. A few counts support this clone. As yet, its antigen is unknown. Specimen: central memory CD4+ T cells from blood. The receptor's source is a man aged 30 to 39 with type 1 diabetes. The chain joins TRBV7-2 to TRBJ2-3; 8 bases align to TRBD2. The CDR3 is CASSIYLTGGRLTDTQYF. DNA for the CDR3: TGTGCCAGCAGCATATACCTGACGGGGGGGCGGCTCACAGATACGCAGTATTTT.